The clone carrying this TCR beta chain was seen ten or more times. The antigen is unknown. The sample is drawn from a study of metastatic and nonmetastatic thyroid tumors. For the study at large: Malignant and benign thyroid patients had repertoires compared in peripheral blood and tumor or nodule tissue.

Trimming cost V 4 bases and J 0 bases, with 10 bases left between them. CDR3 length: 15 residues. CDR1 and CDR2 (germline): MNHNS, SASEGT. Per the authors' pipeline: Between-group CDR3 differences, defined by clinicopathological status, yielded a distant-metastasis classifier for papillary thyroid cancer. TCRdb re-called the PCR reads with MiXCR. In this record, the V and J calls reflect TCRdb's handling and not the investigators' own analysis. The sample carries tens of thousands of clones, 18% recorded once. No treatment had been given to any patient before thyroid surgery. Study results and caveats: Significantly greater TCR beta diversity was reportedly found in malignant thyroid tumors than in benign nodules (in blood and tumor).

The chain links TRBV6-1 to TRBJ2-4; D is ambiguous. The sample was blood. This clonotype was sampled from a female donor with papillary thyroid cancer or a benign thyroid nodule (not recorded which). Some clones in this sample may be carry-over from other donors' samples. The DNA of the CDR3 is TGTGCCAGCAGTGGTTCTGGTCTAGCCAAAAACATTCAGTACTTC. It translates to CASSGSGLAKNIQYF.